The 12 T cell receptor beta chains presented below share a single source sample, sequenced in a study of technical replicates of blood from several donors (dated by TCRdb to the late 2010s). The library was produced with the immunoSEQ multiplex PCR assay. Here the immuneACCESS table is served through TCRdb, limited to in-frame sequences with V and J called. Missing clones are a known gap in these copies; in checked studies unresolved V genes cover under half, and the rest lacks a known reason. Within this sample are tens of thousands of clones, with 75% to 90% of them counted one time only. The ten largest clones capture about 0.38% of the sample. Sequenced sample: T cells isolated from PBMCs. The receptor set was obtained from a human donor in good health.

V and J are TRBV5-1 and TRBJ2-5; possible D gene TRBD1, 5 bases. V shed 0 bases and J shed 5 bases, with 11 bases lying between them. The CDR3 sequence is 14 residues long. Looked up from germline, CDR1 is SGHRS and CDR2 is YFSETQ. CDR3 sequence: CASSLESGWETQYF. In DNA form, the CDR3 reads TGCGCCAGCAGCTTGGAGTCAGGGTGGGAGACCCAGTACTTC.

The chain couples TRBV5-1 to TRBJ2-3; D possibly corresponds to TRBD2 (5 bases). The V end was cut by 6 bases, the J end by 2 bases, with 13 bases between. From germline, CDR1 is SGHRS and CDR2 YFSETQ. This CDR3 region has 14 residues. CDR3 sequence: CASKDPGITDTQYF. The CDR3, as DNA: TGCGCCAGCAAGGATCCGGGGATCACAGATACGCAGTATTTT.

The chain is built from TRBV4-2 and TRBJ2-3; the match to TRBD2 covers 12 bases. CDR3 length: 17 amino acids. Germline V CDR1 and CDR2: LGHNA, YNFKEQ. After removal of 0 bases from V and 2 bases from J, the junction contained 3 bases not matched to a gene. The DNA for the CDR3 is TGTGCCAGCAGCCAAGAAAGGACTAGCGGGGTCACAGATACGCAGTATTTT. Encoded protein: CASSQERTSGVTDTQYF.

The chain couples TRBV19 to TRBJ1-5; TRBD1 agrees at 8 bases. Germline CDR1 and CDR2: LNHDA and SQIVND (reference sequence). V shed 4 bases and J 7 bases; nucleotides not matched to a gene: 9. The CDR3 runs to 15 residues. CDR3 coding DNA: TGTGCCAGTAGTACGACAGGGGAGGAAGGGCAGCCCCAGCATTTT. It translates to CASSTTGEEGQPQHF.

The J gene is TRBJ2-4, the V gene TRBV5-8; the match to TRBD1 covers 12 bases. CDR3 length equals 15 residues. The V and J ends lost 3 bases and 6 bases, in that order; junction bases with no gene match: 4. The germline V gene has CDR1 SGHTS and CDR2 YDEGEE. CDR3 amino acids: CASSSGQGAPNIQYF. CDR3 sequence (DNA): TGTGCCAGCAGCTCGGGACAGGGGGCTCCAAACATTCAGTACTTC.

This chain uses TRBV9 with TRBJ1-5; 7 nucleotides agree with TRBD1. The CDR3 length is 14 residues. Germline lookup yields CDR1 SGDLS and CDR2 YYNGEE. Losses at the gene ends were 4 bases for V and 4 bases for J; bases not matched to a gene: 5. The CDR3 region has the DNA TGTGCCAGCAGCAAAGGACAGGCGAATCAGCCCCAGCATTTT. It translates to CASSKGQANQPQHF.

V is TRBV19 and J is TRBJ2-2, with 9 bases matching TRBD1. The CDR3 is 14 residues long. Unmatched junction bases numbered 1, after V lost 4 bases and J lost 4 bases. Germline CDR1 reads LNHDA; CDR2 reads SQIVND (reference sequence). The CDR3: CASSRTGATGELFF. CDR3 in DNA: TGTGCCAGTAGTAGGACAGGGGCCACCGGGGAGCTGTTTTTT.

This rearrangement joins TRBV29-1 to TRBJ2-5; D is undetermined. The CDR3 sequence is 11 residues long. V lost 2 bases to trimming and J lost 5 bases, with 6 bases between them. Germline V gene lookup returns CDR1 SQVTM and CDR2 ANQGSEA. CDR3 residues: CSVEQWETQYF. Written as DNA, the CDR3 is TGCAGCGTTGAACAGTGGGAGACCCAGTACTTC. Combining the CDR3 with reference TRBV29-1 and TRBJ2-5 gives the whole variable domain SAVISQKPSRDICQRGTSLTIQCQVDSQVTMMFWYRQQPGQSLTLIATANQGSEATYESGFVIDKFPISRPNLTFSTLTVSNMSPEDSSIYLCSVEQWETQYFGPGTRLLVL.

CDR3 protein: CATSTQAGREQYF. The CDR3 coding sequence is TGTGCCACCAGCACCCAAGCGGGAAGGGAGCAGTACTTC. J is TRBJ2-7 and V is TRBV15; 7 bases line up with TRBD2. Trimming removed 4 bases from V and 7 bases from J; junction bases left unmatched: 7. Looked up from germline, CDR1 is LNHNV and CDR2 is YYDKDF (reference sequence). CDR3 length: 13 amino acids.

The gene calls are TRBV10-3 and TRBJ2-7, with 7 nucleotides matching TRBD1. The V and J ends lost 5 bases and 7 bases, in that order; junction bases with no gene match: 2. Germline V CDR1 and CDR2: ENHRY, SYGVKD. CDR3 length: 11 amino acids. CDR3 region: CAISPGQEQYF. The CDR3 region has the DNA TGTGCCATCAGTCCGGGACAGGAGCAGTACTTC.

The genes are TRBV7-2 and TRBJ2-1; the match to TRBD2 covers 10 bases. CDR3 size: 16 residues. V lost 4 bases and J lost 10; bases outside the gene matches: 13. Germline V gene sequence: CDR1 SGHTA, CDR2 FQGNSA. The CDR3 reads CASSSSGRAISDEQFF. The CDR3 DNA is TGTGCCAGCAGCTCGAGCGGGAGGGCCATCTCGGACGAGCAGTTCTTC.

CDR3 sequence: CASSPLGGGPEAFF. CDR3 sequence (DNA): TGTGCCAGCTCACCACTCGGGGGGGGGCCTGAAGCTTTCTTT. The rearrangement joins TRBV18 to TRBJ1-1; the D gene is possibly TRBD1 (6 bases). Germline CDR1 is KGHSH and CDR2 is LQKENI. The CDR3 is 14 amino acids. V was pared by 1 base and J by 6 bases, with 12 bases between.